This TCR beta chain was identified in a study of neurological immune-mediated disorders (dated by TCRdb to the late 2010s). Some background on the complete study: Using UMI-based sequencing, the study compared peripheral blood TCR-beta repertoires from patients with HTLV-I-associated myelopathy (HAM/TSP), patients with multiple sclerosis, and healthy controls. The cohort comprised some 71 subjects: roughly 14 HAM/TSP patients, 35 or so multiple sclerosis patients and around 20 healthy controls. Longitudinal samples, technical triplicates and paired sorted CD4+ and CD8+ T-cell subsets, alongside PBMC samples, were included among the roughly 100 TCR-beta libraries. Results the study describes overall, beyond this receptor: Across subjects, expanded clones never shared an identical CDR3 amino acid sequence, which suggests that the TCR-beta repertoires in every group were private. TCR clonal expansion was highest in HAM/TSP patients and lowest in MS patients, with MS patients falling below even healthy controls.

Unsorted PBMC libraries were generated from 2 million PBMCs stored in RNAlater at -80 °C until RNA extraction. Peripheral blood underwent Ficoll-Hypaque density gradient centrifugation to isolate PBMCs, which were then cryopreserved in liquid nitrogen. With respect to this clonotype: Its antigen remains unidentified. Base-call qualities are not available, and no considerably larger clone is one nucleotide away.

CDR1 LNHDA and CDR2 SQIVND are derived from the germline V gene (reference sequence). Including cysteine and phenylalanine, the CDR3 has 16 amino acids. The entry retains the CDR3 DNA only, 48 bases that are in frame from base 1. The junction shows trimming of 1 base on V and 2 bases on J, and the gene matches do not reach 5 bases of it. To synthesize cDNA, template-switch 5'RACE was performed with a primer carrying a 10-nucleotide random unique molecular identifier so that each TCR transcript was tagged. Every sequencing run yielded over 160 million TCR-beta sequences covering 15-18 subjects. The RNeasy kit was used for extraction of total RNA. The KAPA Real-time Library Amplification kit was used to amplify TCR-beta VDJ regions with primers for the TCR constant region and the 5'RACE anchor. Sample indexes and Illumina adaptors were added in a first PCR, and a second PCR then increased library yield. After Ampure bead purification, the TCR product of roughly 650 bp was size-selected on a 2% E-gel SizeSelection system. Library quality was checked on a Bioanalyzer, concentration was measured with Qubit, and libraries were quantified with the Kapa Library Quantification kit before pooling. An Illumina HiSeq 2500 sequenced the libraries paired-end 2 x 150 bp. To increase sequence diversity, roughly 23-30% phiX was spiked into each library pool. As for the original processing: The quality-filtered reads were processed with the UMI-based MiGEC pipeline, whose error correction step removed more than 75% of the raw TCR sequences. IMGT germline references were used for alignment of VDJ genes, and clonotypes were defined by a unique CDR3 amino acid sequence together with V-J genes. Clonal expansion, Shannon diversity, and CDR3 relatedness (CalcPairwiseDistances, ClusterSamples) were evaluated with VDJtools, and phylogenetic trees were built with CLCbio workbench. Using coefficient-of-variation modelling across technical triplicates, the study counted a clone as expanded if it had at least 8 unique UMIs. TCRdb cleaned the public reads at Q25 with fastp, built clones with MiXCR and kept in-frame beta chains. When rows share a CDR3 protein, they turn into one entry using the most common DNA and genes. The V and J calls were not made by the authors but by TCRdb's processing. Within this sample are approximately 48,000 distinct CDR3 sequences, with approximately 10% of them counted one time only. The top ten hold approximately 5% of the sample.

The TCR originated in a man between 65 and 85 years old with HTLV-1-associated myelopathy (HAM/TSP). The sequence links TRBV19 to TRBJ2-1, and 7 junction bases match TRBD2. Sequenced input: PBMCs. The CDR3 loop reads CASSIAQAGTYNEQFF. The sequenced DNA is TGTGCCAGTAGTATAGCACAAGCGGGAACCTACAATGAGCAGTTCTTC.